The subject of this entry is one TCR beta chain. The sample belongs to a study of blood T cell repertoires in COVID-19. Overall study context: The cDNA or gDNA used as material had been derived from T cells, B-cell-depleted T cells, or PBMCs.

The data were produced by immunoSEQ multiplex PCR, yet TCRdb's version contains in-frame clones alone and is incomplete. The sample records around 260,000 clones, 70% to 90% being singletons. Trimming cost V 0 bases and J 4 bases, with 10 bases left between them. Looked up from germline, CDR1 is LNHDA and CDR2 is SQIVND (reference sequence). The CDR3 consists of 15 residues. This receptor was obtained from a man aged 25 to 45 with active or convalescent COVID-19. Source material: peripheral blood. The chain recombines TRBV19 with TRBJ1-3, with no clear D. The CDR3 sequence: CASSIESTAGNTIYF. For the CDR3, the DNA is TGTGCCAGTAGTATAGAAAGCACAGCCGGAAACACCATATATTTT.